The 27 T cell receptor beta chains below come from one sample, sequenced in a study of cytomegalovirus exposure and HLA in healthy donors. The study ran its PCR with 60 Vbeta and 13 Jbeta primers. Produced via immunoSEQ multiplex PCR; TCRdb's table is partial and in-frame only. The sample has 150,000 or so clones. Source material: PBMCs. Receptor source: a woman in her forties or fifties in good health and CMV-seronegative.

The chain couples TRBV5-1 to TRBJ1-4, with D possibly being TRBD1 (5 bases). The CDR3 runs 14 residues. Looked up from germline, CDR1 is SGHRS and CDR2 is YFSETQ. V was trimmed by 0 bases and J by 6 bases, leaving 9 bases between them. CDR3 sequence reads: CASSLGTRHEKLFF. For the CDR3, the DNA is TGCGCCAGCAGCTTGGGGACACGTCATGAAAAACTGTTTTTT. The complete variable domain, with remaining parts taken from reference TRBV5-1 and TRBJ1-4, reads KAGVTQTPRYLIKTRGQQVTLSCSPISGHRSVSWYQQTPGQGLQFLFEYFSETQRNKGNFPGRFSGRQFSNSRSEMNVSTLELGDSALYLCASSLGTRHEKLFFGSGTQLSVL.

CDR3 DNA: TGCGCCAGCAGCCCCCCCGGTGACAGGGAGATTTACGAGCAGTACTTC. It translates to CASSPPGDREIYEQYF. This chain connects TRBV5-1 to TRBJ2-7; 7 nucleotides agree with TRBD1. With 4 bases clipped from V and 4 bases from J, the junction kept 14 bases outside the gene matches. This CDR3 spans 16 amino acids. Germline loops: CDR1 SGHRS, CDR2 YFSETQ.

The gene calls are TRBV10-3 and TRBJ1-1; maybe TRBD1 (6 bases). V was pared by 5 bases and J by 3 bases, with 7 bases between. The V gene's germline CDR1 is ENHRY and CDR2 SYGVKD. The CDR3 is 12 residues long. CDR3 residues: CAISTGYTEAFF. The CDR3 nucleotides read TGTGCCATCAGTACAGGGTACACTGAAGCTTTCTTT.

The chain is built from TRBV13 and TRBJ2-1; 10 bases agree with TRBD2. Unmatched junction bases numbered 14, after V lost 3 bases and J lost 3 bases. CDR1 and CDR2 (germline): PRHDT, FYEKMQ (reference sequence). The CDR3 length is 19 residues. In nucleotides, the CDR3 is TGTGCCAGCAGCTTTGGACTAGCGGAGCAAGCGGGGGTCTACAATGAGCAGTTCTTC. Its translation: CASSFGLAEQAGVYNEQFF.

V usage is TRBV9 and J usage is TRBJ2-3; 10 positions agree with TRBD2. After removal of 3 bases from V and 2 bases from J, the junction contained 6 bases not matched to a gene. The CDR3 length is 16 residues. Per germline, CDR1 SGDLS and CDR2 YYNGEE. The CDR3 sequence is CASSAALAGDTDTQYF. The CDR3 nucleotides are TGTGCCAGCAGCGCCGCTCTAGCGGGGGACACAGATACGCAGTATTTT.

The chain has TRBV27 and TRBJ1-5, with 7 bases lining up with TRBD1. This CDR3 is built from 14 residues. V shed 5 bases and J 4 bases; nucleotides not matched to a gene: 5. The germline V gene has CDR1 MNHEY and CDR2 SMNVEV (reference sequence). DNA of the CDR3: TGTGCCAGCAGTCTACAGGGGTCTAATCAGCCCCAGCATTTT. Protein sequence: CASSLQGSNQPQHF.

The chain has TRBV6-5 and TRBJ1-6; no reliable D call. The V end lost 3 bases, the J end lost 6 bases, and 6 bases lay between the germline ends. The length of the CDR3 is 13 residues. CDR1 is MNHEY and CDR2 is SVGAGI in the germline V gene. CDR3 DNA: TGTGCCAGCAGTTATCGTGTTAATTCACCCCTCCACTTT. As protein: CASSYRVNSPLHF.

The CDR3 nucleotides are TGCGCCAGCAGACTTAGCGGGTCCCGGGGGGGCACAGATACGCAGTATTTT. This gives the protein CASRLSGSRGGTDTQYF. The chain combines TRBV5-1 with TRBJ2-3, with TRBD2 matching over 7 bases. The CDR3 is 17 amino acids. Germline V CDR1 and CDR2: SGHRS, YFSETQ. The junction had 13 bases not matched to a gene; V was cut back by 5 bases and J by 1 base.

The rearrangement uses TRBV28 and TRBJ2-3; 9 positions match TRBD2. J was trimmed by 6 bases and V by 3 bases; bases with no gene match: 4. CDR1 and CDR2 (germline): MDHEN, SYDVKM. The CDR3 is 14 residues long. The CDR3 sequence: CASSFLAGTDTQYF. The CDR3 DNA reads as TGTGCCAGCAGTTTCCTAGCGGGAACGGATACGCAGTATTTT.

This chain joins TRBV6-5 and TRBJ1-2; D ambiguous. This CDR3 is built from 14 residues. Germline V gives CDR1 MNHEY, CDR2 SVGAGI. The V end was cut by 2 bases, the J end by 7 bases, with 14 bases between. CDR3 bases: TGTGCCAGCAGTTACCGCCCCCTAGAGGGTGGCTACACCTTC. This sequence encodes CASSYRPLEGGYTF.

The CDR3: CASSEGAGGLFSTDTQYF. In DNA form, the CDR3 reads TGTGCCAGCAGTGAAGGAGCGGGAGGTTTGTTTAGCACAGATACGCAGTATTTT. The chain couples TRBV6-1 to TRBJ2-3; 9 positions match TRBD2. Germline CDR1 MNHNS, CDR2 SASEGT. J lost 0 bases, V lost 1 base, and 8 bases had no gene match. CDR3 length equals 18 residues.

The chain carries TRBV18 and TRBJ1-3; tentative D call: TRBD1 (5 bases). Trimming removed 2 bases at V and 0 bases at J, with 14 bases between. From germline, CDR1 is KGHSH and CDR2 LQKENI. The CDR3 runs to 17 residues. The CDR3 here is CASSPFAGDRSGNTIYF. CDR3 DNA: TGTGCCAGCTCACCATTCGCGGGGGATCGCTCTGGAAACACCATATATTTT. Looking up the rest from reference TRBV18 and TRBJ1-3 gives the full variable domain: NAGVMQNPRHLVRRRGQEARLRCSPMKGHSHVYWYRQLPEEGLKFMVYLQKENIIDESGMPKERFSAEFPKEGPSILRIQQVVRGDSAAYFCASSPFAGDRSGNTIYFGEGSWLTVV.

The V and J genes are TRBV25-1 and TRBJ2-5; 9 nucleotides match TRBD2. This CDR3 has 16 residues. The V and J ends lost 7 bases and 4 bases, in that order; junction bases with no gene match: 13. CDR1 and CDR2 (germline): MGHDK, SYGVNS. For the CDR3, the DNA is TGTGCCAGCAATCCAAACCGGGGCGGGAGGGCAGAGACCCAGTACTTC. Translation gives CASNPNRGGRAETQYF.

The CDR3 loop reads CSVAPTGGSEKLFF. The CDR3 DNA reads as TGCAGCGTTGCCCCGACAGGGGGGAGTGAAAAACTGTTTTTT. This chain joins TRBV29-1 and TRBJ1-4, with 9 bases fitting TRBD1. The V and J ends lost 4 bases and 7 bases, in that order; junction bases with no gene match: 7. The germline CDR1 and CDR2 sequences are SQVTM and ANQGSEA. The CDR3 totals 14 residues. The full variable domain, in which reference TRBV29-1 and TRBJ1-4 provide the parts outside the CDR3, is SAVISQKPSRDICQRGTSLTIQCQVDSQVTMMFWYRQQPGQSLTLIATANQGSEATYESGFVIDKFPISRPNLTFSTLTVSNMSPEDSSIYLCSVAPTGGSEKLFFGSGTQLSVL.

V usage is TRBV6-5 and J usage is TRBJ2-7, with 8 bases that match TRBD2. Germline values: CDR1 MNHEY, CDR2 SVGAGI. The CDR3 length is 11 residues. The DNA for the CDR3 is TGTTCGAGCGGGAGAGAGTACGAGCAGTACTTC. This encodes CSSGREYEQYF.

This chain joins TRBV28 and TRBJ1-3; TRBD1 matches 7 bases. Germline V gene sequence: CDR1 MDHEN, CDR2 SYDVKM. This CDR3 spans 14 amino acids. J gave up 4 bases and V 6 bases, and 6 bases lay outside the gene matches. CDR3 DNA sequence: TGTGCCAGCAGGTCGACAGGGAGGGGAAACACCATATATTTT. Its translation: CASRSTGRGNTIYF. The variable domain in full, completed from reference TRBV28 and TRBJ1-3, reads DVKVTQSSRYLVKRTGEKVFLECVQDMDHENMFWYRQDPGLGLRLIYFSYDVKMKEKGDIPEGYSVSREKKERFSLILESASTNQTSMYLCASRSTGRGNTIYFGEGSWLTVV.

This rearrangement joins TRBV27 to TRBJ2-1, with D possibly TRBD2 on 5 matching bases. The CDR3 loop spans 15 amino acids. V was clipped by 2 bases and J by 8 bases, with 16 bases between them. Germline assignment: CDR1 MNHEY and CDR2 SMNVEV (reference sequence). CDR3 sequence: CASSLRTLVRDEQFF. The CDR3 DNA sequence: TGTGCCAGCAGTTTACGGACTCTTGTCCGCGATGAGCAGTTCTTC.

The genes are TRBV9 and TRBJ2-7, with 7 bases lining up with TRBD2. This CDR3 is 15 amino acids long. Germline values: CDR1 SGDLS, CDR2 YYNGEE. V lost 3 bases and J lost 0; bases outside the gene matches: 6. The CDR3 region is CASSGNQRDSYEQYF. The CDR3 bases are TGTGCCAGCAGCGGGAATCAGCGGGACTCCTACGAGCAGTACTTC. The full variable domain, completed using reference TRBV9 and TRBJ2-7, is DSGVTQTPKHLITATGQRVTLRCSPRSGDLSVYWYQQSLDQGLQFLIQYYNGEERAKGNILERFSAQQFPDLHSELNLSSLELGDSALYFCASSGNQRDSYEQYFGPGTRLTVT.

The chain is built from TRBV6-5 and TRBJ2-2; tentative D call: TRBD2 (5 bases). CDR3 length: 15 residues. Trimming removed 2 bases at V and 7 bases at J, with 14 bases between. CDR1 and CDR2 (germline): MNHEY, SVGAGI. The CDR3 region is CASSYPARGHGELFF. The CDR3 nucleotides read TGTGCCAGCAGTTACCCCGCGCGAGGGCACGGGGAGCTGTTTTTT.

The CDR3 nucleotides read TGTGCCAGCCAGGGACAGGGGGAACAGAACACTGAAGCTTTCTTT. This codes for CASQGQGEQNTEAFF. The J gene is TRBJ1-1, the V gene TRBV10-3; 11 nucleotides align to TRBD1. Germline CDR1 is ENHRY and CDR2 is SYGVKD. The CDR3 has 15 residues. V lost 10 bases to trimming and J lost 1 base; unmatched junction nucleotides: 8.

The chain carries TRBV18 and TRBJ2-7, with TRBD1 as a possible D gene (5 bases). CDR3 length: 15 residues. With 1 base removed from V and 5 bases from J, the gap between germline ends came to 15 bases. Germline V gene data show CDR1 as KGHSH and CDR2 as LQKENI. The CDR3 protein is CASSPQARALHEQYF. In DNA, the CDR3 is TGTGCCAGCTCACCACAGGCCAGGGCTCTCCACGAGCAGTACTTC.

V gene TRBV11-2 combines with J gene TRBJ1-1, with TRBD1 matching over 8 bases. Per germline, CDR1 SGHAT and CDR2 FQNNGV. Trimming took 3 bases from V and 3 from J; bases not matched to a gene: 3. The CDR3 is 14 residues long. In nucleotides, the CDR3 is TGTGCCAGCAGCTTCGACAGGGGACACACTGAAGCTTTCTTT. Encoded protein: CASSFDRGHTEAFF.

The rearrangement joins TRBV9 to TRBJ1-2; D is perhaps TRBD1 (5 bases). With 7 bases removed from V and 7 bases from J, the gap between germline ends came to 17 bases. Germline V gives CDR1 SGDLS, CDR2 YYNGEE. The length of the CDR3 is 13 residues. CDR3 sequence: CASAGQGTGGYTF. The CDR3 region has the DNA TGTGCCAGCGCTGGGCAGGGAACGGGTGGCTACACCTTC.

V and J are TRBV4-3 and TRBJ2-3; 10 bases align to TRBD1. The V gene end was trimmed by 4 bases and the J gene end by 2 bases; junction bases not matched to a gene: 6. This CDR3 is 16 amino acids long. CDR1 and CDR2 from the germline V gene are LGHNA and YSLEER. The DNA of the CDR3 is TGCGCCAGCAGCCCTAGGACAGGGGGGTTCACAGATACGCAGTATTTT. Translation gives CASSPRTGGFTDTQYF.

The genes are TRBV6-5 and TRBJ2-7; a weak D match, TRBD1 (5 bases). Trimming shortened V by 4 bases and J by 6 bases, and 7 bases separated the two germline ends. CDR3 length equals 11 residues. CDR1 MNHEY and CDR2 SVGAGI come from the germline V gene. The CDR3 bases are TGTGCCAGCAGTTTAGGGGTCGAGCAGTACTTC. The encoded protein is CASSLGVEQYF.

The chain uses TRBV6-6 and TRBJ1-5; TRBD1 matches 11 bases. The J segment lost 5 bases and the V segment lost 8 bases, leaving 11 bases of the junction unmatched. The length of the CDR3 is 16 residues. Germline V gives CDR1 MNHNY, CDR2 SVGAGI (reference sequence). CDR3 nucleotides: TGTGCCAGCGGCTCGTTTTGGACAGGGGGCGATCAGCCCCAGCATTTT. It translates to CASGSFWTGGDQPQHF.

The rearrangement uses TRBV4-1 and TRBJ1-4, with D unresolved. V gave up 0 bases and J gave up 4 bases, with 12 bases separating them. The CDR3 extends over 16 amino acids. Germline V lookup: CDR1 MGHRA, CDR2 YSYEKL. Here the CDR3 DNA reads TGCGCCAGCAGCCAAGATCGGAGGGCGGGTAATGAAAAACTGTTTTTT. Protein sequence: CASSQDRRAGNEKLFF.